This TCR beta chain was captured by sequencing in a study of blood T cell repertoires in COVID-19. Study overall: The study drew acute and convalescent COVID-19 samples from the United States, Italy and Spain. From T cells, B-cell-depleted T cells, or PBMCs came the material, which was cDNA or gDNA.

Repertoires were generated with immunoSEQ multiplex PCR, while TCRdb's copy carries only in-frame clones and drops some. The sample lists 300,000 to 350,000 clones, approximately 87% seen once, with about 6.3% in the top ten. The germline gives CDR1 MNHEY, CDR2 SVGAGI. The CDR3 spans 15 residues. V shed 6 bases and J shed 1 base, with 10 bases lying between them. The rearrangement links TRBV6-5 to TRBJ2-6; possible D gene TRBD1, 5 bases. This TCR was sampled from a woman between 50 and 59 years old with COVID-19, enrolled during active disease. The sample consisted of peripheral blood. Here the CDR3 DNA reads TGTGCCAGCAGAGATCAGGGATCTGGGGCCAACGTCCTGACTTTC. This translates into CASRDQGSGANVLTF.